The rows below give T cell receptor beta chains drawn from one sample of a study of beta chain features in type 1 diabetes. The table came from immunoSEQ multiplex PCR; TCRdb's copy has only in-frame clones and leaves some out. Of about 650,000 clones listed, around 12% are singletons. Material: naive CD4+ T cells from blood. Receptors were obtained from a man aged 25 to 40 with type 1 diabetes. CDR3s include the opening cysteine and the closing phenylalanine or tryptophan. D genes are given only for firm matches.

v_call,j_call,d_call,cdr3_aa
TRBV7-2,TRBJ1-4,TRBD1,CASSGRGGGGEKLFF
TRBV7-2,TRBJ2-2,.,CASSAPGLRSSGELFF
TRBV25-1,TRBJ1-2,.,CASTYGYGYTF
TRBV6-6,TRBJ1-6,.,CASSYSTQGTNSPLHF
TRBV12-5,TRBJ2-3,.,CASGQGVSTDTQYF
TRBV7-6,TRBJ2-3,TRBD2,CASSFALLAGLNTDTQYF
TRBV10-3,TRBJ2-2,TRBD2,CAITGTSLTGELFF
TRBV18,TRBJ1-5,.,CASSPPEGGLQPQHF
TRBV4-1,TRBJ2-1,TRBD1,CASSPGTDHYNEQFF
TRBV13,TRBJ2-6,TRBD1,CASSWTGSGANVLTF
TRBV13,TRBJ1-5,TRBD1,CASTQDRGLQHF
TRBV4-1,TRBJ2-3,.,CASSQEPTDTQYF
TRBV5-4,TRBJ1-2,TRBD1,CASSSPGQGFGYTF
TRBV9,TRBJ1-4,.,CASGFSPGGEKLFF
TRBV19,TRBJ2-3,.,CATQGLSSTDTQYF
TRBV11-2,TRBJ1-2,.,CASSYLVGYGYTF
TRBV11-2,TRBJ2-1,TRBD2,CASSLGTSGGASEEQFF
TRBV29-1,TRBJ1-5,.,CSVEEVGQPQHF
TRBV18,TRBJ2-3,TRBD2,CASSRASGPTDTQYF
TRBV28,TRBJ1-2,TRBD1,CANSGQGYGYTF
TRBV7-3,TRBJ2-6,TRBD1,CASSNGLGQGAQGANVLTF
TRBV6-5,TRBJ1-1,TRBD1,CASSRQGGWNTEAFF